The TCR beta chain described here comes from a study of blood T cell repertoires in COVID-19. For the study at large: T cells, B-cell-depleted T cells, or PBMCs supplied cDNA or gDNA.

The CDR3 spans 16 residues. The germline V gene has CDR1 SGHRS and CDR2 YFSETQ. V was clipped by 4 bases and J by 0 bases; unmatched bases: 7. Clones were read by immunoSEQ multiplex PCR, and TCRdb kept only the in-frame ones, dropping some. The sample has 65,000 or so clones; approximately 86% are singletons. This clone is a singleton in its sample. This TCR derives from a human donor with acute or convalescent COVID-19. The donor label of this sample is uncertain. The specimen sequenced was peripheral blood. This chain links TRBV5-1 with TRBJ1-3; 7 bases agree with TRBD1. CDR3 bases: TGCGCCAGCAGCGACGTAACAGGGGTCTCTGGAAACACCATATATTTT. Its protein is CASSDVTGVSGNTIYF.